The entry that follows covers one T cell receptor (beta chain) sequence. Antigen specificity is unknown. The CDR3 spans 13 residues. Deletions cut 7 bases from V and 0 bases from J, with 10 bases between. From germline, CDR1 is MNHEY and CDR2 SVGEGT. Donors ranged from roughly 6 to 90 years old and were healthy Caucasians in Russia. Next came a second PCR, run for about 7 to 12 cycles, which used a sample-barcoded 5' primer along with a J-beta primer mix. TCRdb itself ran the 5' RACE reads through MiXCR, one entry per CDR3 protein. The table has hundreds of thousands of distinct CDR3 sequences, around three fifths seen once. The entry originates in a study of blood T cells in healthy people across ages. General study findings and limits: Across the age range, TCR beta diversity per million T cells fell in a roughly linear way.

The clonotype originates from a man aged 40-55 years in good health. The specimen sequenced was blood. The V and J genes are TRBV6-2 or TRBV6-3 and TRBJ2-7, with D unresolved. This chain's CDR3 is CASKETASYEQYF. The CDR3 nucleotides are TGTGCCAGCAAAGAAACAGCCTCCTACGAGCAGTACTTC.